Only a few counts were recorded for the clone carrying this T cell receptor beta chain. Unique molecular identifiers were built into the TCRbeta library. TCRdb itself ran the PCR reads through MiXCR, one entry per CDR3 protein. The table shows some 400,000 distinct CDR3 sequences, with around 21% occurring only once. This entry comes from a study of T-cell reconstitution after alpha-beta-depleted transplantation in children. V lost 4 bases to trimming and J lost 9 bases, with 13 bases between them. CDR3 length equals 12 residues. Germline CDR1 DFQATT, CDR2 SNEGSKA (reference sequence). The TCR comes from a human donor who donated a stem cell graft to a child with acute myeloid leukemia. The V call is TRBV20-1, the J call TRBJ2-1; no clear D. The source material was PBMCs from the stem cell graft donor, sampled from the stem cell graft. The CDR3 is CSATIRVGEQFF. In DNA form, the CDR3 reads TGCAGTGCTACTATCCGAGTGGGTGAGCAGTTCTTC.